Shown below are 7 T cell receptor beta chains from a single sample sequenced in a study of cytotoxic CD8 clonotypes in ibrutinib-treated CLL. The repertoire was sequenced with immunoSEQ multiplex PCR; TCRdb's copy has only in-frame clones and lacks some. The data show around 91,000 clones, with 86% seen just once and 5% to 6% held by the top ten. Sequencing was performed on PBMCs, taken before ibrutinib treatment. These receptors were obtained from a human donor with chronic lymphocytic leukemia.

This clone was observed a few times. This chain joins TRBV5-6 and TRBJ2-7, with D uncertain. Germline V gene sequence: CDR1 SGHDT, CDR2 YYEEEE. Trimming left V 2 bases short and J 3 bases short, with 9 bases between. The CDR3 totals 13 residues. The CDR3 loop reads CASSFGLNYEQYF. The CDR3 region has the DNA TGTGCCAGCAGCTTTGGCTTAAACTACGAGCAGTACTTC.

This clone was detected only once. The V gene is TRBV18, the J gene TRBJ2-7; a weak D match, TRBD2 (5 bases). Germline CDR1 and CDR2: KGHSH and LQKENI. The CDR3 sequence is 13 residues long. Trimming pared 6 bases from V and 4 bases from J, leaving 13 bases between. The CDR3 nucleotides are TGTGCCAGCTCGCCTAGCACCCAATACGAGCAGTACTTC. Amino acids: CASSPSTQYEQYF.

The V call is TRBV10-1, the J call TRBJ2-3; D uncertain. V lost 3 bases to trimming and J lost 0 bases, with 10 bases between them. Germline lookup yields CDR1 WNHNN and CDR2 SYGVQD (reference sequence). The CDR3 spans 15 residues. The CDR3: CASSDFKGSTDTQYF. In DNA form, the CDR3 reads TGCGCCAGCAGTGATTTTAAGGGTAGCACAGATACGCAGTATTTT.

The rearrangement uses TRBV18 and TRBJ1-1; no firm D call. The CDR3 is 13 amino acids. V lost 2 bases and J 1 base, leaving 5 bases between the germline ends. Per the germline V gene, CDR1 is KGHSH and CDR2 is LQKENI. CDR3 residues: CASSPTGNTEAFF. CDR3 in DNA: TGTGCCAGCTCACCAACGGGGAACACTGAAGCTTTCTTT.

The rearrangement links TRBV28 to TRBJ2-2; D gene uncertain. The CDR3 has 16 amino acids. In germline, CDR1 is MDHEN, CDR2 SYDVKM. Trimming shortened V by 1 base and J by 0 bases, and 9 bases separated the two germline ends. CDR3 amino acids: CASSLYTPTNTGELFF. DNA for the CDR3: TGTGCCAGCAGTTTATATACACCTACGAACACCGGGGAGCTGTTTTTT.

This chain uses TRBV9 with TRBJ2-1, with 12 positions matching TRBD2. The CDR3 consists of 15 residues. After removal of 6 bases from V and 3 bases from J, the junction contained 4 bases not matched to a gene. The germline CDR1 and CDR2 sequences are SGDLS and YYNGEE. The CDR3, as DNA: TGTGCCAGCAACCTAGCGGGAGGGGACTACAATGAGCAGTTCTTC. Translating gives CASNLAGGDYNEQFF.

The chain is built from TRBV19 and TRBJ1-3, with TRBD1 as a possible D gene (5 bases). Germline CDR1 LNHDA, CDR2 SQIVND (reference sequence). This CDR3 is built from 16 residues. V gave up 5 bases and J gave up 0 bases, with 14 bases separating them. DNA of the CDR3: TGTGCCAGTAGTGTAAAACAGGCCAGCTCTGGAAACACCATATATTTT. Its translation is CASSVKQASSGNTIYF.